These 18 T cell receptor beta chains came from one sample sequenced in a study of a mutant IDH1 vaccine in newly diagnosed glioma. Repertoires were generated with immunoSEQ multiplex PCR, while TCRdb's copy carries only in-frame clones and drops some. The sample lists about 38,000 clones; around 78% were seen once. What these receptors recognize is not known. Time point of the sample: week 5, during vaccination. Topical imiquimod was applied with each vaccine dose, which held 300 ug of mutant IDH1 20-mer peptide. Sequencing used PBMCs, obtained from a glioma patient whose treatment included an IDH1 peptide vaccine. Receptor source: a man aged 35 to 55 with glioma.

The chain combines TRBV2 with TRBJ2-7, with 9 bases matching TRBD2. Germline values: CDR1 SNHLY, CDR2 FYNNEI. J gave up 2 bases and V 3 bases, and 5 bases lay outside the gene matches. The CDR3 is 15 amino acids. CDR3 sequence reads: CASSEASGETYEQYF. As DNA, the CDR3 is TGTGCCAGCAGTGAGGCTAGCGGGGAAACCTACGAGCAGTACTTC. The full variable domain, rest sourced from reference TRBV2 and TRBJ2-7, is EPEVTQTPSHQVTQMGQEVILRCVPISNHLYFYWYRQILGQKVEFLVSFYNNEISEKSEIFDDQFSVERPDGSNFTLKIRSTKLEDSAMYFCASSEASGETYEQYFGPGTRLTVT.

In its sample, this clone was seen once. V is TRBV6-5 and J is TRBJ2-7; TRBD1 matches at 8 bases. V lost 5 bases and J lost 6; bases outside the gene matches: 9. The CDR3 has 14 residues. The germline CDR1 and CDR2 sequences are MNHEY and SVGAGI. Written as DNA, the CDR3 is TGTGCCAGCAGTAAGCCGCAGGGGGCGGGCGAGCAGTACTTC. Translating it yields CASSKPQGAGEQYF.

The chain carries TRBV7-9 and TRBJ1-2, with D possibly being TRBD1 (5 bases). Germline CDR1 SEHNR, CDR2 FQNEAQ (reference sequence). The V gene lost 5 bases and the J gene lost 4 bases, with 14 bases spanning the gap. The CDR3 covers 14 residues. CDR3 DNA sequence: TGTGCCAGCAGCAAATTGGCCGGGACCTATGGCTACACCTTC. This codes for CASSKLAGTYGYTF.

This chain links TRBV7-9 with TRBJ1-1; no clear D gene. The CDR3 length is 13 residues. Germline-derived CDR1 and CDR2 are SEHNR and FQNEAQ (reference sequence). The V end lost 2 bases, the J end lost 1 base, and 5 bases lay between the germline ends. The CDR3 protein is CASSLNRNTEAFF. In nucleotides, the CDR3 is TGTGCCAGCAGCTTAAATCGGAACACTGAAGCTTTCTTT.

The sample holds one count of this clone. The V call is TRBV9, the J call TRBJ2-2; D not certain. Trimming stripped 0 bases from V and 6 bases from J, with 6 bases between. Germline CDR1 SGDLS, CDR2 YYNGEE. The CDR3 is 13 residues long. For the CDR3, the DNA is TGTGCCAGCAGCGTAGATGGGCCCGGGGAGCTGTTTTTT. It yields the protein CASSVDGPGELFF. Together with reference TRBV9 and TRBJ2-2, the CDR3 gives the full variable domain: DSGVTQTPKHLITATGQRVTLRCSPRSGDLSVYWYQQSLDQGLQFLIQYYNGEERAKGNILERFSAQQFPDLHSELNLSSLELGDSALYFCASSVDGPGELFFGEGSRLTVL.

The rearrangement links TRBV6-5 to TRBJ2-2; the D is unclear. CDR1 is MNHEY and CDR2 is SVGAGI in the germline V gene. V lost 6 bases to trimming and J lost 2 bases, with 1 base between them. The CDR3 is made up of 11 amino acids. CDR3 coding DNA: TGTGCCAGCAGAAACACCGGGGAGCTGTTTTTT. It codes for CASRNTGELFF.

The chain employs TRBV30 and TRBJ2-5; 12 bases fit TRBD2. V trimming: 5 bases; J trimming: 1 base; junction bases outside the gene matches: 11. This CDR3 contains 17 residues. Germline values: CDR1 GTSNPN, CDR2 SVGIG (reference sequence). CDR3 coding DNA: TGTGCCTGGGAAGACTTTGCTAGCGGGGGGGTCCAAGAGACCCAGTACTTC. This encodes CAWEDFASGGVQETQYF.

The rearrangement links TRBV7-2 to TRBJ2-7, with TRBD2 matching 9 bases. CDR3 size: 14 residues. The trim removed 3 bases at V and 0 bases at J, leaving 0 bases unmatched. Germline-derived CDR1 and CDR2 are SGHTA and FQGNSA. The CDR3 loop is CASSFSGGSYEQYF. CDR3 DNA sequence: TGTGCCAGCAGCTTTAGCGGGGGCTCCTACGAGCAGTACTTC.

The gene calls are TRBV6-6 and TRBJ2-3; possibly TRBD2 for D (5 bases). Germline V gene lookup returns CDR1 MNHNY and CDR2 SVGAGI (reference sequence). Trimming removed 6 bases from V and 2 bases from J, with 12 bases in between. There are 14 residues in the CDR3. The CDR3 nucleotides are TGTGCCAGCAGCCTACTAGGGTTCACAGATACGCAGTATTTT. Amino acids: CASSLLGFTDTQYF.

The chain carries TRBV6-1 and TRBJ1-2; the match to TRBD1 covers 7 bases. Germline V lookup: CDR1 MNHNS, CDR2 SASEGT. The CDR3 covers 14 residues. J lost 4 bases, V lost 2 bases, and 4 bases had no gene match. The CDR3 sequence: CASSENRGTYGYTF. The CDR3, as DNA: TGTGCCAGCAGTGAAAACAGGGGAACCTATGGCTACACCTTC.

V is TRBV4-1 and J is TRBJ1-5; tentative D call: TRBD1 (5 bases). Trimming pared 4 bases from V and 3 bases from J, leaving 16 bases between. The CDR3 runs to 16 residues. Germline V lookup: CDR1 MGHRA, CDR2 YSYEKL. Here the CDR3 DNA reads TGCGCCAGCAGCCCATCAGGGCCTGGGGACAATCAGCCCCAGCATTTT. Translation: CASSPSGPGDNQPQHF.

The chain is built from TRBV29-1 and TRBJ2-3; no definite D call. Trimming stripped 4 bases from V and 2 bases from J, with 10 bases between. The CDR3 consists of 13 residues. The V gene's germline CDR1 is SQVTM and CDR2 ANQGSEA. This CDR3 reads CSVGISSTDTQYF. In nucleotides, the CDR3 is TGCAGCGTTGGGATTTCCTCCACAGATACGCAGTATTTT.

The chain carries TRBV27 and TRBJ2-4; D might be TRBD2 (6 bases). Germline V CDR1 and CDR2: MNHEY, SMNVEV (reference sequence). The CDR3 has 14 residues. V was shortened by 8 bases and J by 0 bases, with 11 bases between the two germline ends. The CDR3 DNA reads TGTGCCAGCCGGGACTCTGTAGCCAAAAACATTCAGTACTTC. Its protein is CASRDSVAKNIQYF.

J is TRBJ2-1 and V is TRBV9; D is perhaps TRBD1 or TRBD2 (5 bases each). The V gene's germline CDR1 is SGDLS and CDR2 YYNGEE. V was clipped by 0 bases and J by 4 bases, with 11 bases between them. This CDR3 has 15 residues. As DNA, the CDR3 is TGTGCCAGCAGCGTAGCTATTGGGGGTTACAATGAGCAGTTCTTC. It encodes CASSVAIGGYNEQFF. Combining the CDR3 with reference TRBV9 and TRBJ2-1 gives the whole variable domain DSGVTQTPKHLITATGQRVTLRCSPRSGDLSVYWYQQSLDQGLQFLIQYYNGEERAKGNILERFSAQQFPDLHSELNLSSLELGDSALYFCASSVAIGGYNEQFFGPGTRLTVL.

The V gene is TRBV5-5, the J gene TRBJ2-7; D may match TRBD1 or TRBD2 (6 bases each). The CDR3 sequence is 17 residues long. V was shortened by 0 bases and J by 3 bases, with 19 bases between the two germline ends. From germline, CDR1 is SGHKS and CDR2 YYEKEE (reference sequence). The CDR3 region is CASSLEGGRGRIYEQYF. The CDR3 coding sequence is TGTGCCAGCAGCTTGGAGGGGGGCAGGGGCCGAATCTACGAGCAGTACTTC. Supplemented by reference TRBV5-5 and TRBJ2-7, the full variable domain reads DAGVTQSPTHLIKTRGQQVTLRCSPISGHKSVSWYQQVLGQGPQFIFQYYEKEERGRGNFPDRFSARQFPNYSSELNVNALLLGDSALYLCASSLEGGRGRIYEQYFGPGTRLTVT.

The J gene is TRBJ1-2, the V gene TRBV5-1; tentative D call: TRBD1 (6 bases). CDR1 and CDR2 from the germline V gene are SGHRS and YFSETQ. This CDR3 comprises 13 residues. Trimming removed 0 bases at V and 3 bases at J, with 6 bases between. The chain's CDR3 is CASSLGTDYGYTF. The DNA of the CDR3 is TGCGCCAGCAGCTTGGGGACAGACTATGGCTACACCTTC.

The J gene is TRBJ2-7, the V gene TRBV11-2; 9 nucleotides match TRBD1. The CDR3 sequence is 14 residues long. V was pared by 5 bases and J by 3 bases, with 5 bases of the junction left unmatched. Germline-derived CDR1 and CDR2 are SGHAT and FQNNGV. The CDR3 is CASSMDRGDYEQYF. CDR3 coding DNA: TGTGCCAGCAGCATGGACAGGGGAGACTACGAGCAGTACTTC.

This clone counts as medium-sized. The chain employs TRBV7-2 and TRBJ1-2; TRBD1 aligns across 12 bases. The germline V gene has CDR1 SGHTA and CDR2 FQGNSA. CDR3 length: 15 amino acids. Trimming at V came to 3 bases and at J to 6 bases, leaving 5 bases not matched to a gene. This chain's CDR3 is CASSFSGQGANGYTF. The CDR3 coding sequence is TGTGCCAGCAGCTTCTCGGGACAGGGGGCGAATGGCTACACCTTC.